Shown below are 26 T cell receptor beta chains from a single sample sequenced in a study of STAT3 mutations in large granular lymphocyte leukemia. Their cognate antigens are unknown. Study results and limitations: Every T-LGLL patient had at least one immunodominant TCRbeta clonotype.

The assay was immunoSEQ multiplex PCR, and TCRdb's table has in-frame clones only and misses some. The repertoire holds 10,000 to 15,000 clones, 81% seen once, with around 52% in the top ten. The sequenced sample was peripheral blood mononuclear cells. The receptors shown here come from a man aged 60-69 years with T-cell large granular lymphocyte leukemia. Some clones in this sample may be carry-over from other donors' samples.

This clone was observed a handful of times. The chain is built from TRBV6-1 and TRBJ2-7; 8 positions agree with TRBD2. Germline V lookup: CDR1 MNHNS, CDR2 SASEGT. The CDR3 has 13 residues. Unmatched junction bases numbered 7, after V lost 8 bases and J lost 4 bases. Here the CDR3 reads CASGGGGPYEQYF. CDR3 bases: TGTGCCAGCGGGGGCGGGGGGCCGTACGAGCAGTACTTC.

The chain uses TRBV27 and TRBJ2-3; tentative D call: TRBD2 (6 bases). In germline, CDR1 is MNHEY, CDR2 SMNVEV (reference sequence). The CDR3 contains 14 residues. Trimming removed 4 bases at V and 0 bases at J, with 8 bases between. This CDR3 is CASSWGTSTDTQYF. CDR3 coding DNA: TGTGCCAGCAGTTGGGGGACTAGCACAGATACGCAGTATTTT.

The V call is TRBV5-1, the J call TRBJ2-3, with a weak D call TRBD2 (7 bases). The CDR3 length is 15 residues. From germline, CDR1 is SGHRS and CDR2 YFSETQ. V gave up 5 bases and J gave up 2 bases, with 15 bases separating them. The chain's CDR3 is CASRTGGGITDTQYF. In DNA form, the CDR3 reads TGCGCCAGCAGAACAGGCGGGGGCATCACAGATACGCAGTATTTT. Supplemented by reference TRBV5-1 and TRBJ2-3, the full variable domain reads KAGVTQTPRYLIKTRGQQVTLSCSPISGHRSVSWYQQTPGQGLQFLFEYFSETQRNKGNFPGRFSGRQFSNSRSEMNVSTLELGDSALYLCASRTGGGITDTQYFGPGTRLTVL.

The CDR3 sequence is CASSPELQAYGYTF. CDR3 nucleotides: TGCGCCAGCAGCCCCGAGCTTCAGGCCTATGGCTACACCTTC. The chain employs TRBV4-3 and TRBJ1-2; unclear D gene. CDR3 length: 14 residues. The V gene lost 4 bases and the J gene lost 4 bases, with 13 bases spanning the gap. CDR1 LGHNA and CDR2 YSLEER come from the germline V gene.

This rearrangement joins TRBV18 to TRBJ2-7; a weak D match, TRBD2 (6 bases). The germline CDR1 and CDR2 sequences are KGHSH and LQKENI. Deletions cut 6 bases from V and 4 bases from J, with 16 bases between. This CDR3 contains 14 residues. CDR3 in DNA: TGTGCCAGCTCCGGTGGGGCGGGAAATTACGAGCAGTACTTC. Translation gives CASSGGAGNYEQYF.

The chain employs TRBV18 and TRBJ2-1; the D is unclear. Germline values: CDR1 KGHSH, CDR2 LQKENI. This CDR3 contains 14 residues. V lost 3 bases and J 0 bases, leaving 6 bases between the germline ends. In nucleotides, the CDR3 is TGTGCCAGCTCACCTCCGACCTCCTACAATGAGCAGTTCTTC. It is translated as CASSPPTSYNEQFF.

This chain links TRBV6-6 with TRBJ2-7, with 11 bases identical to TRBD2. Unmatched junction bases numbered 10, after V lost 5 bases and J lost 7 bases. Per the germline V gene, CDR1 is MNHNY and CDR2 is SVGAGI (reference sequence). The CDR3 has 15 residues. CDR3 in DNA: TGTGCCAGCAGTCCAAGACTAGCGGGGAACGGTGAGCAGTACTTC. This encodes CASSPRLAGNGEQYF.

The sample holds a few counts of this clone. The V call is TRBV5-4, the J call TRBJ1-1; D possibly corresponds to TRBD1 (5 bases). Trimming cost V 4 bases and J 8 bases, with 9 bases left between them. This CDR3 has 11 residues. Germline loops: CDR1 SGHNT, CDR2 YYREEE (reference sequence). CDR3 nucleotide sequence: TGTGCCAGCAGCCATAACAGGGAAGCTTTCTTT. It is translated as CASSHNREAFF.

The chain is built from TRBV30 and TRBJ2-5; TRBD1 matches at 7 bases. The J segment lost 0 bases and the V segment lost 4 bases, leaving 2 bases of the junction unmatched. Germline V gene data show CDR1 as GTSNPN and CDR2 as SVGIG (reference sequence). The CDR3 contains 13 residues. CDR3 protein: CAWTGQNQETQYF. The CDR3 DNA sequence: TGTGCCTGGACGGGACAGAACCAAGAGACCCAGTACTTC.

The rearrangement joins TRBV2 to TRBJ2-5; D gene uncertain. From germline, CDR1 is SNHLY and CDR2 FYNNEI. Trimming cost V 6 bases and J 0 bases, with 11 bases left between them. There are 14 residues in the CDR3. CDR3 loop: CASSPTVYQETQYF. As DNA, the CDR3 is TGTGCCAGCAGCCCGACTGTGTACCAAGAGACCCAGTACTTC.

This clone was recorded a few times. The V call is TRBV4-3, the J call TRBJ2-1; no clear D. CDR1 LGHNA and CDR2 YSLEER come from the germline V gene. CDR3 size: 14 residues. V was clipped by 0 bases and J by 4 bases, with 7 bases between them. The CDR3 DNA reads as TGCGCCAGCAGCCAAGATAAGGTTTACAATGAGCAGTTCTTC. Translated, it gives CASSQDKVYNEQFF.

The CDR3 loop reads CASTAKMNSYEQYF. CDR3 coding DNA: TGTGCCAGCACCGCCAAGATGAACTCCTACGAGCAGTACTTC. The chain recombines TRBV28 with TRBJ2-7; no clear D gene. The CDR3 is made up of 14 amino acids. CDR1 is MDHEN and CDR2 is SYDVKM in the germline V gene. Trimming cost V 7 bases and J 0 bases, with 13 bases left between them. The complete variable domain, with remaining parts taken from reference TRBV28 and TRBJ2-7, reads DVKVTQSSRYLVKRTGEKVFLECVQDMDHENMFWYRQDPGLGLRLIYFSYDVKMKEKGDIPEGYSVSREKKERFSLILESASTNQTSMYLCASTAKMNSYEQYFGPGTRLTVT.

The chain combines TRBV25-1 with TRBJ1-1; possible D gene TRBD1, 6 bases. The CDR3 runs to 13 residues. The V gene's germline CDR1 is MGHDK and CDR2 SYGVNS. Trimming took 5 bases from V and 6 from J, leaving 13 bases between them. The CDR3 region is CASSRGGWAEAFF. CDR3 coding DNA: TGTGCCAGCAGTAGGGGGGGATGGGCTGAAGCTTTCTTT.

The chain recombines TRBV5-1 with TRBJ2-3; perhaps TRBD2 as D (5 bases). Germline CDR1 reads SGHRS; CDR2 reads YFSETQ. V was pared by 6 bases and J by 6 bases, with 20 bases between. The length of the CDR3 is 15 residues. The CDR3 coding sequence is TGCGCCAGCACTCGAACCTCTTGGGGAGACGATACGCAGTATTTT. As protein: CASTRTSWGDDTQYF.

This clone was recorded a few times. V usage is TRBV7-3 and J usage is TRBJ2-1, with D tentatively TRBD2 (5 bases). This CDR3 has 15 residues. Trimming left V 2 bases short and J 0 bases short, with 8 bases between. Germline values: CDR1 SGHTA, CDR2 FQGTGA. The CDR3 is CASSLSRDSYNEQFF. In DNA form, the CDR3 reads TGTGCCAGCAGCTTATCCCGGGACTCCTACAATGAGCAGTTCTTC. Full variable domain (remainder filled in from reference TRBV7-3 and TRBJ2-1): GAGVSQTPSNKVTEKGKYVELRCDPISGHTALYWYRQSLGQGPEFLIYFQGTGAADDSGLPNDRFFAVRPEGSVSTLKIQRTERGDSAVYLCASSLSRDSYNEQFFGPGTRLTVL.

The chain couples TRBV18 to TRBJ2-7; TRBD2 aligns across 8 bases. With V trimmed by 5 bases and J by 2 bases, 11 bases remained unmatched. Germline values: CDR1 KGHSH, CDR2 LQKENI. This CDR3 region has 16 residues. The CDR3 here is CASSTSPGLAAYEQYF. In DNA form, the CDR3 reads TGTGCCAGCTCAACCTCCCCCGGACTAGCAGCCTACGAGCAGTACTTC.

This clone rates as medium-sized. V usage is TRBV7-9 and J usage is TRBJ2-7, with TRBD1 matching 9 bases. V lost 5 bases, J lost 5 bases, and 10 bases stayed unmatched. The CDR3 has 15 amino acids. The germline V gene has CDR1 SEHNR and CDR2 FQNEAQ (reference sequence). Here the CDR3 DNA reads TGTGCCAGCAGCCCGCCAAGAAGGGACAGGGACGAGCAGTACTTC. Its protein is CASSPPRRDRDEQYF.

The chain joins TRBV15 to TRBJ1-2, with unresolved D. The germline V gene has CDR1 LNHNV and CDR2 YYDKDF (reference sequence). V was pared by 8 bases and J by 4 bases, with 14 bases between. CDR3 length equals 13 residues. The CDR3 sequence is CATSERQVYGYTF. The CDR3 nucleotides are TGTGCCACCTCCGAGAGACAAGTCTATGGCTACACCTTC.

The chain couples TRBV15 to TRBJ2-7, with 7 bases that match TRBD2. Germline loops: CDR1 LNHNV, CDR2 YYDKDF (reference sequence). V shed 9 bases, J shed 4 bases, and the junction held 3 bases outside the gene matches. The CDR3 length is 11 residues. CDR3 bases: TGTGCCACTCAGGGAGGGTACGAGCAGTACTTC. It is translated as CATQGGYEQYF.

The chain employs TRBV7-6 and TRBJ2-7; 7 positions match TRBD2. Germline assignment: CDR1 SGHVS and CDR2 FNYEAQ. This CDR3 has 15 amino acids. V was clipped by 4 bases and J by 7 bases; unmatched bases: 13. The CDR3 DNA reads TGTGCCAGCAGCTCGGGGGGACTACGACGAGGGGAGCAGTACTTC. Protein: CASSSGGLRRGEQYF. The whole variable domain, filled in from reference TRBV7-6 and TRBJ2-7, reads GAGVSQSPRYKVTKRGQDVALRCDPISGHVSLYWYRQALGQGPEFLTYFNYEAQQDKSGLPNDRFSAERPEGSISTLTIQRTEQRDSAMYRCASSSGGLRRGEQYFGPGTRLTVT.

The rearrangement links TRBV9 to TRBJ2-3; a weak D match, TRBD1 (6 bases). Trimming removed 4 bases at V and 0 bases at J, with 12 bases between. The CDR3 runs to 15 residues. Per germline, CDR1 SGDLS and CDR2 YYNGEE. CDR3 coding DNA: TGTGCCAGCAGCTCGAGGACAGCCAGCACAGATACGCAGTATTTT. This translates into CASSSRTASTDTQYF.

The chain is built from TRBV28 and TRBJ2-1, with 11 bases aligning to TRBD2. Trimming took 10 bases from V and 8 from J; bases not matched to a gene: 13. The CDR3 has 15 amino acids. Germline V gene sequence: CDR1 MDHEN, CDR2 SYDVKM. CDR3 nucleotide sequence: TGTGCCACCAGGGATAGCGGGAGGGCCTTGGATGAGCAGTTCTTC. Residues: CATRDSGRALDEQFF.

CDR3 region: CASSLGWGQVTDTQYF. The CDR3 coding sequence is TGTGCCAGCAGCTTGGGCTGGGGGCAAGTGACAGATACGCAGTATTTT. This chain links TRBV5-4 with TRBJ2-3; D might be TRBD1 (6 bases). The V gene's germline CDR1 is SGHNT and CDR2 YYREEE (reference sequence). The CDR3 length is 16 residues. V shed 0 bases and J shed 3 bases, with 14 bases lying between them.

In its sample, this clone was seen a few times. V is TRBV11-2 and J is TRBJ2-5; 9 bases line up with TRBD2. This CDR3 has 15 amino acids. V was pared by 5 bases and J by 5 bases, with 9 bases of the junction left unmatched. Germline V gene sequence: CDR1 SGHAT, CDR2 FQNNGV. The DNA of the CDR3 is TGTGCCAGCAGCCCGGAGCTAGCGGGATGGGAGACCCAGTACTTC. It encodes CASSPELAGWETQYF.

The chain combines TRBV29-1 with TRBJ2-1; no definite D call. The CDR3 has 11 residues. CDR1 and CDR2 (germline): SQVTM, ANQGSEA. Trimming left V 4 bases short and J 4 bases short, with 5 bases between. The DNA of the CDR3 is TGCAGCGTTGGGCAGTACAATGAGCAGTTCTTC. Protein sequence: CSVGQYNEQFF.

V is TRBV18 and J is TRBJ2-1; 13 bases fit TRBD2. Losses at the gene ends were 4 bases for V and 9 bases for J; bases not matched to a gene: 6. The CDR3 loop spans 15 amino acids. CDR1 is KGHSH and CDR2 is LQKENI in the germline V gene. The CDR3 region has the DNA TGTGCCAGCTCACGGACTAGCGGGAGTAGAGGTGAGCAGTTCTTC. Amino acids: CASSRTSGSRGEQFF.